This TCR beta chain comes out of a study of molecular identifiers for immune sequencing clone quantification. Study-wide findings and caveats: Spiked Jurkat TCR RNA originating from one cell could reportedly be identified amid around 970,000 naive cells. Beyond 20 RNA copies, clones held over 97% of effector molecules, compared with under 1% in naive cells.

The naive CD8 libraries originated from between 20,000 and 1,000,000 sorted cells and drew on 10%, 30% or 50% RNA. The CD8+CD4-CCR7+CD45RA+ phenotype defined the sorted naive CD8 T cells. Each CDR3 protein gets one entry after TCRdb re-called the PCR reads with MiXCR. The table includes some 580,000 distinct CDR3 sequences, roughly 23% detected once. The V gene end was trimmed by 0 bases and the J gene end by 3 bases; junction bases not matched to a gene: 3. Germline V lookup: CDR1 DFQATT, CDR2 SNEGSKA (reference sequence). This CDR3 comprises 14 residues. The table lists this clonotype with many counts. Antigen unknown.

The sequencing sample was made of naive CD8+ T cells from blood, with Jurkat cell RNA spiked in. Subset given: FACS-sorted CD8+CD4-CCR7+CD45RA+ naive T cells. The gene calls are TRBV20-1 and TRBJ2-3; the match to TRBD1 covers 7 bases. The receptor comes from a human donor in good health. Some libraries in this study had Jurkat cell RNA spiked in. CDR3 protein: CSARDFRGTDTQYF. The DNA of the CDR3 is TGCAGTGCTAGAGATTTCAGGGGGACAGATACGCAGTATTTT.